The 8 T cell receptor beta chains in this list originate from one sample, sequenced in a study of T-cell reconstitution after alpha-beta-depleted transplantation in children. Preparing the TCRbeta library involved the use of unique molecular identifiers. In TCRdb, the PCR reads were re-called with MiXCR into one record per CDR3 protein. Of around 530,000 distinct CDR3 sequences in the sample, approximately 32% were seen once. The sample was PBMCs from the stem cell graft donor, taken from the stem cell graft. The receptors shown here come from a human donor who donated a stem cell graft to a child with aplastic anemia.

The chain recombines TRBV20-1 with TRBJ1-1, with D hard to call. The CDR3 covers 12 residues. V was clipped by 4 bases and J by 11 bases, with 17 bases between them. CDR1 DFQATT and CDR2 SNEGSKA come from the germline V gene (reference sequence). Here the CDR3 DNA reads TGCAGTGCTATCAATATTGGCCAGGAGGCTTTCTTT. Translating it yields CSAINIGQEAFF.

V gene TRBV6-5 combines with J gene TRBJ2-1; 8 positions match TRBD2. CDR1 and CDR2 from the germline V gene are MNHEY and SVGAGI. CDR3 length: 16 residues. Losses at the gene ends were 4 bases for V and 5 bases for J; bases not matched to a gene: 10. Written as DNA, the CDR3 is TGTGCCAGCAGTTTGGATCTAGCGGGCGTAAACAATGAGCAGTTCTTC. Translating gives CASSLDLAGVNNEQFF.

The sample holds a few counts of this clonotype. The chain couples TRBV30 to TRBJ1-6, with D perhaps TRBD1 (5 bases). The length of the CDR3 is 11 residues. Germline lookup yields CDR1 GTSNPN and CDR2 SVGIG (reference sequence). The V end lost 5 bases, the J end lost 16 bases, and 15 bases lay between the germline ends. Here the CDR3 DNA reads TGTGCCTGGGGCGTCGGTACAGGACTCCACTTT. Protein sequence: CAWGVGTGLHF.

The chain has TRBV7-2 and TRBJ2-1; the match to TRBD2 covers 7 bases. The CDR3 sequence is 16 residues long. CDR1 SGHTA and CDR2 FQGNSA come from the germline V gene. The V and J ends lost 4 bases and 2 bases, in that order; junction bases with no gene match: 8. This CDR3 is CASSSPGAGAYNEQFF. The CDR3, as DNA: TGTGCCAGCAGCTCCCCCGGGGCGGGAGCCTACAATGAGCAGTTCTTC.

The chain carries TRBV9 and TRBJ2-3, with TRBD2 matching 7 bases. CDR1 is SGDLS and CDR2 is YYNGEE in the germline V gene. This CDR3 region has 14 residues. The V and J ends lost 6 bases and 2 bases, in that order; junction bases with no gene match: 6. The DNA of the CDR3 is TGTGCCAGCAATCCAGCGGGGACCACAGATACGCAGTATTTT. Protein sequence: CASNPAGTTDTQYF.

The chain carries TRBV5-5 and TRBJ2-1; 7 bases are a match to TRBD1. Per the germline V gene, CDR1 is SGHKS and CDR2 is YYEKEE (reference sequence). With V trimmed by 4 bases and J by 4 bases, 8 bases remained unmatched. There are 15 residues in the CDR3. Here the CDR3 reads CASSLTWTGYNEQFF. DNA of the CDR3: TGTGCCAGCAGCCTTACCTGGACAGGTTACAATGAGCAGTTCTTC.

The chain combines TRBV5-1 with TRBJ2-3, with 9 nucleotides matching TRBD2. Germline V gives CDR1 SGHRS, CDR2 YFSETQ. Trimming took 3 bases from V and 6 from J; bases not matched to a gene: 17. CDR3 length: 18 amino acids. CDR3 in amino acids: CASSSERLGAGGRDTQYF. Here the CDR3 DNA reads TGCGCCAGCAGCTCCGAGCGCCTCGGAGCGGGGGGTCGGGATACGCAGTATTTT.

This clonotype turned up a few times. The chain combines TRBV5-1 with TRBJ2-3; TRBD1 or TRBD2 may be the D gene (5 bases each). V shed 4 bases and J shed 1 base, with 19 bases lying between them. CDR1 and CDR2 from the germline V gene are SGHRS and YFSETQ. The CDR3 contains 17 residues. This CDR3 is CASSRVLPVGGTDTQYF. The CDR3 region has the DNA TGCGCCAGCAGCCGGGTCCTGCCCGTGGGGGGCACAGATACGCAGTATTTT.